Presented here are 24 T cell receptor beta chains from one specimen sequenced in a study of cytomegalovirus exposure and HLA in healthy donors. PCR used 60 Vbeta primers and 13 Jbeta primers. Only in-frame clones appear in the TCRdb table, and some are missing; sequencing was by immunoSEQ multiplex PCR. In the table there are tens of thousands of clones, 55% to 65% of which are singletons. Specimen: PBMCs. Receptors originate from a woman between 35 and 50 years old in good health and CMV-seropositive.

The gene calls are TRBV4-2 and TRBJ2-2, with 10 bases lining up with TRBD2. The V and J ends lost 7 bases and 4 bases, in that order; junction bases with no gene match: 15. Germline V gene sequence: CDR1 LGHNA, CDR2 YNFKEQ. CDR3 length equals 18 residues. CDR3 sequence (DNA): TGTGCCAGCACCCGTTGGGGACAACTAGCGGGAAGCACCGGGGAGCTGTTTTTT. Amino acids: CASTRWGQLAGSTGELFF.

This clone was recorded a few times. This chain's CDR3 is CASSRGQGPQRTEAFF. The CDR3 coding sequence is TGCGCCAGCAGCCGGGGACAGGGGCCGCAGAGGACTGAAGCTTTCTTT. The V call is TRBV4-1, the J call TRBJ1-1, with 10 bases lining up with TRBD1. Germline V gene data show CDR1 as MGHRA and CDR2 as YSYEKL. The trim removed 4 bases at V and 5 bases at J, leaving 10 bases unmatched. The CDR3 has 16 amino acids.

This clone has a handful of counts. The rearrangement joins TRBV6-4 to TRBJ2-1; 9 bases are shared with TRBD2. This CDR3 is built from 15 residues. J gave up 3 bases and V 6 bases, and 6 bases lay outside the gene matches. CDR1 and CDR2 (germline): MRHNA, SNTAGT. The CDR3 DNA reads TGTGCCAGCAGCCCGACTAGCGGAAACTACAATGAGCAGTTCTTC. Protein product: CASSPTSGNYNEQFF.

The gene calls are TRBV5-4 and TRBJ1-1, with 8 bases lining up with TRBD1. The CDR3 totals 15 residues. Per the germline V gene, CDR1 is SGHNT and CDR2 is YYREEE (reference sequence). The V and J ends lost 4 bases and 0 bases, in that order; junction bases with no gene match: 5. The CDR3 nucleotides are TGTGCCAGCAGCCTGGACAGGGCGGTGAACACTGAAGCTTTCTTT. Amino acids: CASSLDRAVNTEAFF.

The chain combines TRBV6-5 with TRBJ2-4; TRBD1 is a possible D gene (6 bases). Germline-derived CDR1 and CDR2 are MNHEY and SVGAGI. Trimming took 5 bases from V and 1 from J, leaving 12 bases between them. The CDR3 is made up of 15 amino acids. Here the CDR3 reads CASSAGVGAKNIQYF. The CDR3 coding sequence is TGTGCCAGCAGTGCAGGGGTTGGGGCCAAAAACATTCAGTACTTC.

As regards this clone: The conserved phenylalanine or tryptophan is not found at the CDR3 terminus, so this likely reflects a read error. The chain recombines TRBV7-2 with TRBJ2-7, with D unclear. V was trimmed by 2 bases and J by 2 bases, leaving 7 bases between them. The V gene's germline CDR1 is SGHTA and CDR2 FQGNSA. This CDR3 spans 13 amino acids. CDR3 nucleotides: TGTGCCAGCAGCTTAAAAGCGACCTACGAGCAGTACCTC. Amino acid sequence: CASSLKATYEQYL.

This clone showed up just a few times. CDR3 sequence (DNA): TGTGCCAGCAGCCAAATACCTGGCGGGAGGGTAAGCTCTGGGGCCAACGTCCTGACTTTC. Its translation is CASSQIPGGRVSSGANVLTF. The V gene is TRBV4-2, the J gene TRBJ2-6; TRBD2 aligns across 9 bases. The germline V gene encodes CDR1 LGHNA and CDR2 YNFKEQ. Losses at the gene ends were 2 bases for V and 0 bases for J; bases not matched to a gene: 11. The CDR3 totals 20 residues.

The V and J genes are TRBV4-3 and TRBJ2-7; D ambiguous. The ends were cut back, 8 bases at V and 0 bases at J, with 14 bases in the middle. The germline V gene encodes CDR1 LGHNA and CDR2 YSLEER. The CDR3 totals 14 residues. CDR3 sequence (DNA): TGCGCCAGCCTGAAGACTGGCAGCTCCTACGAGCAGTACTTC. It yields the protein CASLKTGSSYEQYF.

Comments on this clone: Germline and junction disagree at one end, which may indicate a read error. The chain combines TRBV6-4 with TRBJ1-2; D not resolved. The V gene's germline CDR1 is MRHNA and CDR2 SNTAGT. This CDR3 is 15 amino acids long. CDR3: CASSEGFKENYGYTF. The CDR3 coding sequence is TGTGCCAGCAGTGAGGGTTTTAAGGAAAACTATGGCTACACCTTT.

The CDR3 spells CAVKTGEGDTEAFF. In DNA, the CDR3 is TGTGCCGTTAAGACAGGGGAGGGGGACACTGAAGCTTTCTTT. The rearrangement links TRBV10-3 to TRBJ1-1; 8 nucleotides align to TRBD1. Trimming removed 11 bases from V and 3 bases from J; junction bases left unmatched: 11. The CDR3 is 14 residues long. Looked up from germline, CDR1 is ENHRY and CDR2 is SYGVKD.

This clone came up once. This chain connects TRBV7-2 to TRBJ1-6; possible D gene TRBD1, 6 bases. Trimming cost V 5 bases and J 5 bases, with 13 bases left between them. Germline CDR1 SGHTA, CDR2 FQGNSA. The CDR3 is 15 residues long. The CDR3 sequence: CASSARGDHNSPLHF. DNA of the CDR3: TGTGCCAGCAGCGCCAGGGGTGATCATAATTCACCCCTCCACTTT.

This clone was counted only a few times. The chain employs TRBV9 and TRBJ2-3, with TRBD2 identical over 8 bases. The ends lost 3 bases at V and 2 bases at J; junction bases unmatched: 8. The CDR3 sequence is 16 residues long. Germline V lookup: CDR1 SGDLS, CDR2 YYNGEE. The CDR3 spells CASSAQAGAVTDTQYF. The CDR3 bases are TGTGCCAGCAGCGCACAAGCGGGAGCGGTCACAGATACGCAGTATTTT.

This chain uses TRBV9 with TRBJ2-3, with 7 bases that match TRBD2. Germline V gene lookup returns CDR1 SGDLS and CDR2 YYNGEE. The CDR3 is 15 amino acids. V shed 0 bases, J shed 5 bases, and the junction held 6 bases outside the gene matches. Here the CDR3 reads CASSVVAGREDTQYF. The CDR3 DNA reads TGTGCCAGCAGCGTAGTGGCGGGGAGGGAAGATACGCAGTATTTT.

This clone has just one count. The rearrangement uses TRBV4-3 and TRBJ1-1; no definite D call. The CDR3 totals 14 residues. The V gene's germline CDR1 is LGHNA and CDR2 YSLEER. The V end lost 1 base, the J end lost 1 base, and 7 bases lay between the germline ends. The CDR3 spells CASSQGRENTEAFF. CDR3 DNA: TGCGCCAGCAGCCAAGGACGGGAGAACACTGAAGCTTTCTTT.

The V and J genes are TRBV5-3 and TRBJ1-5; perhaps TRBD1 as D (6 bases). TRBV5-3 is labeled an ORF, and its function is uncertain. V was pared by 5 bases and J by 7 bases, with 19 bases between. This CDR3 has 15 residues. CDR3 coding DNA: TGTGCCAGAAGAGAGAGACAGGCCGGCCGGCAGCCCCAGCATTTT. It specifies CARRERQAGRQPQHF.

The chain recombines TRBV10-3 with TRBJ2-7; 7 nucleotides align to TRBD2. The trim removed 4 bases at V and 9 bases at J, leaving 15 bases unmatched. CDR1 is ENHRY, CDR2 SYGVKD, per germline. The CDR3 extends over 15 amino acids. DNA of the CDR3: TGTGCCATCAGTGTTTGGCCTAGCGGAACTATAGGGCAGTACTTC. This sequence encodes CAISVWPSGTIGQYF.

This chain connects TRBV10-3 to TRBJ2-5; 7 positions match TRBD2. This CDR3 is built from 13 residues. The germline CDR1 and CDR2 sequences are ENHRY and SYGVKD. J gave up 1 base and V 4 bases, and 0 bases lay outside the gene matches. The CDR3 DNA reads as TGTGCCATCAGTGGGGGGGGCCAAGAGACCCAGTACTTC. It encodes CAISGGGQETQYF.

The V and J genes are TRBV10-3 and TRBJ2-7; TRBD2 might be the D (5 bases). The length of the CDR3 is 14 residues. V dropped 7 bases and J dropped 2 bases, with 15 bases sitting between them. Per the germline V gene, CDR1 is ENHRY and CDR2 is SYGVKD. The CDR3 nucleotides read TGTGCCATCAAGGAGCAGCCCGGGGCCTACGAGCAGTACTTC. Its translation is CAIKEQPGAYEQYF.

Remarks on this clone: The sample contains more than one DNA sequence encoding this CDR3. The gene calls are TRBV5-1 and TRBJ1-4; 8 bases match TRBD1. The CDR3 is 14 residues long. V lost 0 bases and J lost 5; bases outside the gene matches: 0. CDR1 is SGHRS and CDR2 is YFSETQ in the germline V gene. CDR3 loop: CASSLGQGNEKLFF. In nucleotides, the CDR3 is TGCGCCAGCAGCTTGGGACAGGGGAATGAAAAACTGTTTTTT.

This chain links TRBV7-8 with TRBJ2-6; TRBD1 aligns across 10 bases. J lost 4 bases, V lost 2 bases, and 8 bases had no gene match. This CDR3 contains 18 residues. CDR1 and CDR2 (germline): SGHVS, FQNEAQ. CDR3: CASSLRDRGFAGANVLTF. CDR3 coding DNA: TGTGCCAGCAGCTTAAGGGACAGGGGATTTGCCGGGGCCAACGTCCTGACTTTC.

This chain links TRBV2 with TRBJ1-5, with a weak D call TRBD1 (6 bases). Germline V gene lookup returns CDR1 SNHLY and CDR2 FYNNEI. This CDR3 has 13 amino acids. Trimming left V 4 bases short and J 6 bases short, with 10 bases between. This CDR3 is CASSAGVGQPQHF. The CDR3 nucleotides are TGTGCCAGCAGTGCAGGGGTGGGTCAGCCCCAGCATTTT.

The CDR3 is CASSWTKRSEAFF. CDR3 DNA sequence: TGTGCCAGCAGTTGGACAAAACGGTCTGAAGCTTTCTTT. The rearrangement uses TRBV6-5 and TRBJ1-1; D perhaps matches TRBD1 (5 bases). V gave up 4 bases and J gave up 6 bases, with 12 bases separating them. Germline V gene data show CDR1 as MNHEY and CDR2 as SVGAGI. CDR3 size: 13 residues.

The chain recombines TRBV5-4 with TRBJ2-1; TRBD1 aligns across 9 bases. The CDR3 length is 16 residues. Germline-derived CDR1 and CDR2 are SGHNT and YYREEE (reference sequence). Trimming took 4 bases from V and 1 from J; bases not matched to a gene: 6. CDR3 coding DNA: TGTGCCAGCAGCCCTAACAGGGGGCGATCCTACAATGAGCAGTTCTTC. Its protein product is CASSPNRGRSYNEQFF.

This clone has only a few counts. CDR3 DNA: TGTGCCAGCAGCTTCACTGGGGCCAACGTCCTGACTTTC. It translates to CASSFTGANVLTF. The chain combines TRBV5-6 with TRBJ2-6, with D hard to call. Germline V gives CDR1 SGHDT, CDR2 YYEEEE. Trimming removed 2 bases at V and 2 bases at J, with 2 bases between. CDR3 length: 13 amino acids.